This T cell receptor beta chain originates from a study of cytomegalovirus exposure and HLA in healthy donors. Whole-study context: A data release that came early held roughly 80 million unique TCRs from HLA-typed donors. Study observations and caveats: Presence/absence analyses rested on an assumption that sequencing depth was roughly uniform across donors. Among immune exposure information, only CMV serostatus was available. 150 or so TCR beta chains were listed as cytomegalovirus-associated.

Concerning this clone itself: Its antigen is not known.

V lost 0 bases to trimming and J lost 5 bases; unmatched junction nucleotides: 9. CDR1 and CDR2 (germline): LGHNA, YSLEER. This CDR3 region has 16 residues. The primer mix had 60 Vbeta and 13 Jbeta primers. TCRdb's table, derived via immunoSEQ multiplex PCR, lists solely in-frame clones and lacks some. The data contain 130,000 to 150,000 clones, under 85% of them singletons. This TCR was sampled from a man between 18 and 29 years old in good health and CMV-seronegative. Specimen: PBMCs. V is TRBV4-3 and J is TRBJ2-5; 7 positions agree with TRBD2. The CDR3 DNA reads as TGCGCCAGCAGCCAAGATCTTGCTAGCGGTTTGGAGACCCAGTACTTC. Translation gives CASSQDLASGLETQYF.